This T cell receptor beta chain emerged from a study of cytomegalovirus exposure and HLA in healthy donors. Trimming removed 7 bases from V and 8 bases from J; junction bases left unmatched: 9. Germline CDR1 is SGHVS and CDR2 is FQNEAQ. The CDR3 consists of 14 residues. The PCR employed 60 Vbeta primers together with 13 Jbeta primers. Profiled with immunoSEQ multiplex PCR; TCRdb holds only in-frame clones, not every one. The data show 150,000 to 200,000 clones, around 62% seen once. General study findings and limits: One variant, a missense change in DCLRE1C, was linked in a later analysis to TCR beta V- and J-gene trimming. CMV serostatus alone was available as immune exposure information.

About this clone: Antigen unknown.

Sequencing input: PBMCs. The J gene is TRBJ2-1, the V gene TRBV7-8, with TRBD2 identical over 9 bases. The sequence was collected from a man aged 35 to 55 in good health and CMV-seronegative. The CDR3 DNA reads TGTGCCAGCACCACTAGCGGGCTAGAATATGAGCAGTTCTTC. Its translation is CASTTSGLEYEQFF.